This is a list of T cell receptor beta chains from one sample in a study of healthy donors' naive CD4 and CD8 T cells. Via MiXCR, TCRdb re-called the reads, giving one row per CDR3 protein. The data show approximately 180,000 distinct CDR3 sequences, over 60% seen once. The material sequenced was naive CD4+ and CD8+ T cells sorted from blood, pooled from several donors. The receptor set was obtained from a pool of human donors in good health; the sample pools cells from several healthy donors. Each CDR3 is given without its conserved first and last residue.

j_gene	v_gene	CDR3aa
TRBJ2-7	TRBV29-1	SVEERERGRAAEQY
TRBJ1-2	TRBV25-1	ASRVPGQDITGYGYT
TRBJ2-3	TRBV5-5	ASSLALASTDTQY
TRBJ1-6	TRBV5-5	ASSLILENSPLH
TRBJ1-2	TRBV19	ASSIMGVNYGYT
TRBJ2-5	TRBV29-1	SVETQY
TRBJ1-1	TRBV20-1	SARPQDTEAF
TRBJ2-2	TRBV5-1	ASSPGQGADGELF
TRBJ2-7	TRBV29-1	SVDAGGVSGEQY
TRBJ1-4	TRBV6-5	ASSYSKDFEKLF
NA	TRBV11-2	ASSLARGPLYEQY
TRBJ2-2	TRBV29-1	SVVATGELF
TRBJ2-1	TRBV18	ASSRIGRNSLGEQF
TRBJ1-5	TRBV12-3/TRBV12-4	ASTPGQVYSNQPQH
TRBJ2-1	TRBV30	AWSVQRRYNEQF
TRBJ1-2	TRBV27	ASSRRTGIDGYT
TRBJ2-7	TRBV10-3	AISVAASYEQY
TRBJ1-6	TRBV6-2/TRBV6-3	ASSSESSYNSPLH
TRBJ1-1	TRBV4-3	ASIGTGNTEAF
TRBJ2-1	TRBV5-5	ASSLDTVEQF
TRBJ2-7	TRBV6-5	ASSYMAGGPYEQY
TRBJ1-1	TRBV27	ASSLRPDTEAF
TRBJ2-5	TRBV29-1	SSRSGAGETQY
TRBJ2-2	TRBV5-6	ASSLDGLAGTGELF
TRBJ2-5	TRBV12-3/TRBV12-4	ASSGLAGIQETQY
TRBJ2-2	TRBV20-1	SAPGTGGTGELF
TRBJ2-7	TRBV29-1	SVASSGGLY
TRBJ1-2	TRBV14	ASSQDLQGASGYT
TRBJ2-5	TRBV6-5	ASSFQRGRETQY
TRBJ1-6	TRBV27	ASSFLLPTGYSPLH
TRBJ2-7	TRBV6-2/TRBV6-3	ASKDRDYEQY
TRBJ2-3	TRBV19	ASATTSVSDTQY
TRBJ2-7	TRBV19	ASSGGHNLYEQY
TRBJ2-3	TRBV2	ANGDPSTDTQY
TRBJ2-7	TRBV6-2/TRBV6-3	ASSYGSFGQY
TRBJ2-1	TRBV6-5	ASLTRSNEQF
TRBJ2-5	TRBV27	ASTSSGKETQY
TRBJ1-2	TRBV29-1	SVGAGTGWRGYT
TRBJ2-5	TRBV4-1	ASSQIGVETQY
TRBJ2-7	TRBV7-2	ASSQGGFYEQY
TRBJ2-1	TRBV30	AWSPASGRAAIFNEF
TRBJ2-7	TRBV19	ASSARQGMLYEQY
TRBJ2-7	TRBV21-1	ASSSRGDLKTYEQY
TRBJ1-2	TRBV6-2/TRBV6-3	ASSFSGTAYGYT
TRBJ2-5	TRBV30	AWSWTSGSVETQY
TRBJ1-1	TRBV6-2/TRBV6-3	ASSLGQVTRGTEAF
TRBJ1-2	TRBV6-2/TRBV6-3	ASSYGQYTNYGYT
TRBJ2-5	TRBV6-2/TRBV6-3	ASSYRQLQETQY
TRBJ1-6	TRBV19	ASSAGTGNSPLH
TRBJ2-1	TRBV29-1	SVEPTGLDNEQF
TRBJ2-7	TRBV20-1	SARDLGGTTYEQY
TRBJ2-6	TRBV29-1	SVQGPGANVLT
TRBJ2-3	TRBV4-1	ASSLTLGFDTRY
TRBJ2-1	TRBV29-1	SVDPSGRMYEQF
TRBJ2-7	TRBV7-9	ASSFGDSLYEQY
TRBJ2-1	TRBV6-5	ASRTNYNEQF
TRBJ1-1	TRBV29-1	SGGRNTEAF